This T cell receptor beta chain was identified in a study of CD8 T cells in ankylosing spondylitis. TCRdb reprocessed the 5' RACE reads with MiXCR, giving one entry per CDR3 protein. This sample has about 220,000 distinct CDR3 sequences, with roughly 10% found just once. Overall study results and limits: Matched synovial fluid from ankylosing spondylitis patients was reported to be enriched for disease-linked clones. Relatively rare in peripheral blood, disease-linked clones were also CD8+.

Germline lookup yields CDR1 SEHNR and CDR2 FQNEAQ (reference sequence). V gave up 3 bases and J gave up 4 bases; unmatched junction bases: 7. CDR3 length: 15 residues. Notes on this clonotype: The target antigen is unknown.

The clonotype originates from a male donor with ankylosing spondylitis or in good health (not recorded which). The sample was blood, either unsorted or a sorted T cell fraction (not recorded which). The rearrangement links TRBV7-9 to TRBJ1-1, with 8 nucleotides matching TRBD1. Here the CDR3 DNA reads TGTGCCAGCAGCTTTCAGGGGGCGTTAGGCACTGAAGCTTTCTTT. Translated, it gives CASSFQGALGTEAFF.